This T cell receptor beta chain was captured in a study of STAT3 mutations in large granular lymphocyte leukemia. Here immunoSEQ multiplex PCR was the method, and the copy in TCRdb shows in-frame clones only, minus some. The repertoire holds approximately 42,000 clones, roughly 81% seen once, with approximately 0.41% in the top ten. General observations from the study: In 6 of 18 patients, new TCR clonotypes emerged after therapy. Every T-cell large granular lymphocyte leukemia patient had at least one immunodominant TCR beta clonotype. Differing intervals and regimens complicate linking therapy response to clone burden.

A remark on this clone: Its antigen is as yet unknown.

The CDR3 extends over 14 amino acids. Trimming removed 2 bases from V and 0 bases from J, with 5 bases in between. Per the germline V gene, CDR1 is KGHSH and CDR2 is LQKENI. This receptor was obtained from a human donor with T large granular lymphocyte leukemia. Some clones in this sample may be carry-over from other donors' samples. Material for sequencing was PBMCs. This chain connects TRBV18 to TRBJ1-3; D call uncertain. CDR3: CASSPVSSGNTIYF. The CDR3 DNA reads as TGTGCCAGCTCACCAGTCAGCTCTGGAAACACCATATATTTT.